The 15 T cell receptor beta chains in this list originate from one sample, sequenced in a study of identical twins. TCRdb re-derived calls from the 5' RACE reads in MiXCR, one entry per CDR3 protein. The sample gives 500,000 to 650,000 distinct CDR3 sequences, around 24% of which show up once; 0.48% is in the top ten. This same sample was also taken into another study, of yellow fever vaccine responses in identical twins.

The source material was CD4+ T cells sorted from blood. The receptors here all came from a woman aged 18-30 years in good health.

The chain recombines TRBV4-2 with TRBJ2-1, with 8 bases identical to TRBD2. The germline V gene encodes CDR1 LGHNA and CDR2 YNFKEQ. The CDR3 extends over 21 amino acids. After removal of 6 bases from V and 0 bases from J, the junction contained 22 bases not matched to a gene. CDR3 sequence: CASRSLRATAGARSSYNEQFF. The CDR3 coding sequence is TGTGCCAGCAGATCTCTCCGAGCCACAGCGGGAGCGCGAAGCTCCTACAATGAGCAGTTCTTC.

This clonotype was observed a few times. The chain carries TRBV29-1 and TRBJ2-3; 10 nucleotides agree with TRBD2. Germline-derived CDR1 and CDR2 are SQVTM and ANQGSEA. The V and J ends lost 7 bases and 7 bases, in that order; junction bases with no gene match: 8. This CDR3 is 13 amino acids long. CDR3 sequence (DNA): TGCAGCGGGGCTAGCGGGAGTTGGAATACGCAGTATTTT. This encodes CSGASGSWNTQYF.

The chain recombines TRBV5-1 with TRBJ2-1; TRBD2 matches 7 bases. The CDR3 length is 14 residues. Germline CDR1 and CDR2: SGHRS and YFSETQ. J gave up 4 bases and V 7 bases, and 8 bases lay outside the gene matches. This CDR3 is CASQRGVQYNEQFF. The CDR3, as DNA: TGCGCCAGCCAACGGGGGGTACAATACAATGAGCAGTTCTTC.

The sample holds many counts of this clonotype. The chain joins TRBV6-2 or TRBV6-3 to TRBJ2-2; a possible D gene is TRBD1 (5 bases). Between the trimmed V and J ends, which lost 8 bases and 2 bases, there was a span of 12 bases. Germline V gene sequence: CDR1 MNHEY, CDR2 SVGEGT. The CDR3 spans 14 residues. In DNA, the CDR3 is TGTGCCAGCCGACCCCAGGGAAACACCGGGGAGCTGTTTTTT. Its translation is CASRPQGNTGELFF.

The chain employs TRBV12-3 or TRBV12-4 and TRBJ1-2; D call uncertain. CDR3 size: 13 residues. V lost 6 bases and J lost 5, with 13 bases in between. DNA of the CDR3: TGTGCCAGCAGACAGACGGGAACTTATGGCTACACCTTC. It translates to CASRQTGTYGYTF.

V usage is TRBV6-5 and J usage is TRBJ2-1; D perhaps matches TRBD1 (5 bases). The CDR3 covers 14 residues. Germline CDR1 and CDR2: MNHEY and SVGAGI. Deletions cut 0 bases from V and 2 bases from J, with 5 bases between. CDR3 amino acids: CASSYSDTYNEQFF. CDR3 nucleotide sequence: TGTGCCAGCAGTTACTCGGACACCTACAATGAGCAGTTCTTC.

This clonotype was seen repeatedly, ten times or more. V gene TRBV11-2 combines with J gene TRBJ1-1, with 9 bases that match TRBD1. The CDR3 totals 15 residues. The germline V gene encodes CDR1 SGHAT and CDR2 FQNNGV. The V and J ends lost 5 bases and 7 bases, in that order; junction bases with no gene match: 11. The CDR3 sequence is CASSAPYRGRNEAFF. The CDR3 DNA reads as TGTGCCAGCAGCGCACCGTACAGGGGGCGGAATGAAGCTTTCTTT.

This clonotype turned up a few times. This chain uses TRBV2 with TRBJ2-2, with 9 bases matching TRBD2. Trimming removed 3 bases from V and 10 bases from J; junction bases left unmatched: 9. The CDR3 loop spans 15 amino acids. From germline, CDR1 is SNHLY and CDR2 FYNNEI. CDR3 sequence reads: CASSDVSGSSVELFF. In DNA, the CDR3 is TGTGCCAGCAGTGATGTTAGCGGGAGTTCAGTGGAGCTGTTTTTT.

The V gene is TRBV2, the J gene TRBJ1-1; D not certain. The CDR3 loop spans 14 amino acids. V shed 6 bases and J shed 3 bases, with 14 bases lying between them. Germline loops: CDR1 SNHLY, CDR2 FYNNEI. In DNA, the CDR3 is TGTGCCAGCAGGAAGTCAGGTCTGGACACTGAAGCTTTCTTT. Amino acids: CASRKSGLDTEAFF.

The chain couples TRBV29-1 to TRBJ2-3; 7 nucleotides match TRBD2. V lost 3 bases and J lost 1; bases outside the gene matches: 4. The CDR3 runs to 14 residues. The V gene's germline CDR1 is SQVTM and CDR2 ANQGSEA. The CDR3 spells CSVDGRGRTDTQYF. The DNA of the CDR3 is TGCAGCGTTGATGGGAGGGGCCGCACAGATACGCAGTATTTT.

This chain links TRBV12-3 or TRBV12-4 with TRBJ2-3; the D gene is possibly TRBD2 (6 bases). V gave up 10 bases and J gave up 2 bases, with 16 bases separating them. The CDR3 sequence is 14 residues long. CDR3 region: CATLPLATTDTQYF. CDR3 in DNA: TGTGCCACACTCCCTCTAGCGACCACAGATACGCAGTATTTT.

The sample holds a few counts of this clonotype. The CDR3 reads CASSPRLAGEHTQYF. DNA of the CDR3: TGTGCCAGCAGTCCCAGACTAGCGGGAGAACATACGCAGTATTTT. V and J are TRBV12-3 or TRBV12-4 and TRBJ2-3; TRBD2 agrees at 12 bases. The CDR3 contains 15 residues. The junction had 7 bases not matched to a gene; V was cut back by 5 bases and J by 7 bases.

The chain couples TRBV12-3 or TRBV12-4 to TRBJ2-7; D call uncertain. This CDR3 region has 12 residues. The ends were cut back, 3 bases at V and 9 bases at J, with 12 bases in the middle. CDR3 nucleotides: TGTGCCAGCAGTTTTCTACAGAATCGGCAGTACTTC. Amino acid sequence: CASSFLQNRQYF.

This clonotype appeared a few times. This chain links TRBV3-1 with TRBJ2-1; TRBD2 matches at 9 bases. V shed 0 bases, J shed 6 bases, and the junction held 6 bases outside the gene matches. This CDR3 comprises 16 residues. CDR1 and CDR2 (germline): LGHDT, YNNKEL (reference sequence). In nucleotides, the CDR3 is TGTGCCAGCAGCCAAGAGGGTAGCGGGGGCCTCAATGAGCAGTTCTTC. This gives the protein CASSQEGSGGLNEQFF.

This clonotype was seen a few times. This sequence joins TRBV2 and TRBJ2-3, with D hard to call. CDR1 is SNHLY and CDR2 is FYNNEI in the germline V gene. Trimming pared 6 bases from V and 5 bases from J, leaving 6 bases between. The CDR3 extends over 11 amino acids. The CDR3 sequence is CASRGGDTQYF. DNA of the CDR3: TGTGCCAGCAGAGGCGGAGATACGCAGTATTTT.